The clone carrying this TCR beta chain was detected only a few times. These data come from a study of beta chain features in type 1 diabetes. Expressed TCRB transcripts were sequenced after all isolated RNA was converted to cDNA. TCRdb's copy holds only in-frame clones and misses some; the assay was immunoSEQ multiplex PCR. The sample records under 150,000 clones, 6.9% being singletons. V was pared by 2 bases and J by 5 bases, with 5 bases of the junction left unmatched. The CDR3 spans 14 residues. The germline gives CDR1 GTSNPN, CDR2 SVGIG (reference sequence). The sample taken for sequencing was central memory CD4+ T cells from blood. The chain uses TRBV30 and TRBJ1-2; TRBD1 aligns across 10 bases. This clonotype originated in a woman in her twenties or thirties in good health. CDR3 sequence (DNA): TGTGCCTGGAGTACCGGGGACAGGGGATATGGCTACACCTTC. Protein sequence: CAWSTGDRGYGYTF.